This T cell receptor beta chain is from a study of response to subunit inactivated influenza vaccine. About this clonotype: The antigen is unknown.

TCRdb processed the RT-PCR reads anew with MiXCR; each CDR3 protein has one entry. The sample carries roughly 620,000 distinct CDR3 sequences, 11% recorded once. Notes on the study in general: New T cells are recruited in small numbers by each seasonal influenza vaccination, according to the authors' suggestion.

The CDR3 covers 11 residues. Looked up from germline, CDR1 is SGHTA and CDR2 is FQGNSA. Trimming removed 1 base at V and 6 bases at J, with 3 bases between. The sample was also linked to a second study, of T cells expressing NK-cell markers. This second study says: Scientists made TCR beta cDNA using 5'RACE template switching with UMIs. Obtained from sorted CD3+CD56+NKG2C+, CD3+CD56+NKG2C- and CD3+CD56-NKG2C+ T cells were the TCR beta repertoires. For four donors, these clonotypes were likewise the leading ones in the CD3+CD56-NKG2C+ fraction. The HCMV specificity of the expanded NKG2C+ T cell clones stayed unresolved.

This TCR was sampled from a man aged 45-65 years who received an inactivated influenza vaccine. The chain combines TRBV7-2 with TRBJ2-5, with unresolved D. The sample was PBMCs from blood, taken on the day of vaccination. CDR3 amino acids: CASSLEKTQYF. CDR3 coding DNA: TGTGCCAGCAGCTTAGAAAAGACCCAGTACTTC. Filled out from reference TRBV7-2 and TRBJ2-5, the complete variable domain reads GAGVSQSPSNKVTEKGKDVELRCDPISGHTALYWYRQSLGQGLEFLIYFQGNSAPDKSGLPSDRFSAERTGGSVSTLTIQRTQQEDSAVYLCASSLEKTQYFGPGTRLLVL.